The rows below give T cell receptor beta chains drawn from one sample of a study of cytomegalovirus exposure and HLA in healthy donors. Assay used: immunoSEQ multiplex PCR; TCRdb lists only in-frame clones, some missing. The sample has some 150,000 clones; 65% to 90% are singletons. Specimen: PBMCs. The source is a man between 18 and 29 years old in good health and CMV-seropositive. Each CDR3 is given with its conserved first and last residue.

TRBJ2-7,TRBV2,CASSPGSAGEFEQYF
TRBJ2-7,TRBV4-3,CASSQGVGLSYEQYF
TRBJ1-5,TRBV6-5,CASSPNQPQHF
TRBJ1-1,TRBV29-1,CSVLRAGGTEAFF
TRBJ2-5,TRBV7-2,CASSSTGRGETQYF
TRBJ1-6,TRBV4-3,CASSQARFTANSPLHF
TRBJ1-5,TRBV30,CAWSAPSFRKGQGPPSHF
TRBJ2-3,TRBV4-3,CASSQDRAGGPGTQYF
TRBJ1-5,TRBV7-9,CASSEDRAGGYGQHF
TRBJ1-1,TRBV6-9,CASSYSRVCRYTEAFF
TRBJ2-1,TRBV7-9,CASRFRGGDSSYNEQFF
TRBJ1-1,TRBV7-9,CASSVTQGKTEAFF
TRBJ1-3,TRBV6-5,CASSLDRGPGNTIYF
TRBJ1-1,TRBV7-2,CASSPGQGSFNEAFF
TRBJ2-1,TRBV13,CATQPGLAVLVGYNEQFF
TRBJ2-6,TRBV6-6,CASSFPGTGGVNVLTF
TRBJ2-3,TRBV11-2,CASSFRVADTQYF